This T cell receptor beta chain was documented in a study of cytomegalovirus exposure and HLA in healthy donors. Study-wide background: Sequencing of 150 million to 200 million T cells in an earlier analysis found 100 million to 140 million unique TCR beta sequences.

Trimming at V came to 3 bases and at J to 4 bases, leaving 1 base not matched to a gene. Germline V gives CDR1 KGHSH, CDR2 LQKENI. The CDR3 has 14 residues. The PCR was carried out with 60 Vbeta primers and 13 Jbeta primers. Profiling relied on immunoSEQ multiplex PCR, and the TCRdb table lists in-frame clones only, not all of them. This table lists just over 50,000 clones. Likely unrecorded immune exposures existed in these nominally healthy donors. Material for sequencing was PBMCs. This receptor was obtained from a woman aged 60-75 years in good health and CMV-seropositive. This rearrangement joins TRBV18 to TRBJ1-4; TRBD1 matches at 8 bases. This CDR3 reads CASSPTGGNEKLFF. Here the CDR3 DNA reads TGTGCCAGCTCACCCACAGGGGGTAATGAAAAACTGTTTTTT.